The rows below give T cell receptor beta chains drawn from one sample of a study of blood T cell repertoires in COVID-19. Libraries were prepared by immunoSEQ multiplex PCR; TCRdb keeps only in-frame clonotypes and omits some of them. Of around 100,000 clones in the sample, about nine tenths are singletons; the top ten hold around 5%. Sample: peripheral blood. All receptors derive from a man aged 50 or older with acute or convalescent COVID-19. Both conserved end residues are part of each CDR3. D genes are given only for firm matches. Clone size, where shown, is once, few, many, or a class for clones that have expanded.

>TRBJ2-1|TRBV3-1/TRBV3-2|TRBD2|-
CASSQEGSGNYNEQFF
TGTGCCAGCAGCCAAGAAGGGAGCGGGAATTACAATGAGCAGTTCTTC
>TRBJ1-1|TRBV12-3/TRBV12-4|-|-
CAGRRRNTEAFF
TGTGCCGGGAGGAGGCGGAACACTGAAGCTTTCTTT
>TRBJ2-3|TRBV27|-|once
CASSPLEVKDTQYF
TGTGCCAGCAGCCCACTCGAGGTAAAGGATACGCAGTATTTT
>TRBJ2-3|TRBV2|-|-
CASSQGTDTQYF
TGTGCCAGCAGCCAGGGAACAGATACGCAGTATTTT
>TRBJ1-5|TRBV2|-|-
CASNGGRDRDYSNQPQHF
TGTGCCAGCAATGGGGGCCGGGACCGGGACTATAGCAATCAGCCCCAGCATTTT
>TRBJ1-1|TRBV9|TRBD1|-
CASGQGLNTEAFF
TGTGCCAGCGGACAGGGTCTGAACACTGAAGCTTTCTTT
>TRBJ2-3|TRBV2|-|-
CASSEAGLASTDTQYF
TGTGCCAGCAGTGAAGCTGGCCTAGCAAGCACAGATACGCAGTATTTT
>TRBJ2-2|TRBV19|-|few
CASRKYRSASNTGELFF
TGTGCCAGTAGGAAGTACAGGTCAGCCTCGAACACCGGGGAGCTGTTTTTT
>TRBJ2-5|TRBV18|-|-
CASSPPGGGETQYF
TGTGCCAGCTCACCACCAGGGGGGGGAGAGACCCAGTACTTC
>TRBJ2-1|TRBV14|TRBD2|-
CASSTRTSGGSEQFF
TGTGCCAGCAGCACCCGGACTAGCGGGGGTAGTGAGCAGTTCTTC
>TRBJ2-1|TRBV5-6|TRBD2|-
CASSLIAGVVEQFF
TGTGCCAGCAGCTTGATAGCGGGAGTGGTCGAGCAGTTCTTC
>TRBJ1-2|TRBV12-5|TRBD1|-
CASGLVLEDRVGDGYTF
TGTGCTAGTGGTTTGGTCCTGGAAGACAGGGTTGGTGATGGCTACACCTTC
>TRBJ1-2|TRBV19|TRBD1|-
CASSPGTGRIYGYTF
TGTGCCAGTAGTCCCGGGACAGGGAGGATCTATGGCTACACCTTC
>TRBJ1-6|TRBV7-9|-|-
CASSSHGRGNSPLHF
TGTGCCAGCAGCTCTCACGGGAGGGGGAATTCACCCCTCCACTTT
>TRBJ1-2|TRBV5-1|TRBD1|-
CASSPRQNGQGTRGYTF
TGCGCCAGCAGCCCACGACAGAACGGACAGGGAACGAGGGGCTACACCTTC
>TRBJ1-1|TRBV12-2|-|once
CASRGGQALNTEAFF
TGTGCAAGTCGAGGAGGACAGGCATTGAACACTGAAGCTTTCTTT
>TRBJ1-2|TRBV4-3|TRBD1|-
CASSPSTPTGGAGGYTF
TGCGCCAGCAGCCCCTCAACCCCCACAGGGGGCGCGGGTGGCTACACCTTC
>TRBJ2-4|TRBV11-2|-|once
CASSPTVAKNIQYF
TGTGCCAGCAGCCCAACAGTGGCCAAAAACATTCAGTACTTC
>TRBJ1-2|TRBV6-5|-|-
CASSYRGGYTF
TGTGCCAGCAGTTACAGGGGTGGCTACACCTTC
>TRBJ1-2|TRBV2|TRBD1|-
CASSGTDYGYTF
TGTGCCAGCAGCGGGACAGACTATGGCTACACCTTC
>TRBJ2-5|TRBV9|-|-
CASSVDRGRETQYF
TGTGCCAGCAGCGTAGATCGGGGGAGAGAGACCCAGTACTTC
>TRBJ1-1|TRBV6-5|-|-
CASSYRGDTEAFF
TGTGCCAGCAGTTACCGGGGGGACACTGAAGCTTTCTTT
>TRBJ1-6|TRBV6-5|-|-
CASNTGGRGGSPLHF
TGTGCCAGCAACACGGGGGGGCGCGGCGGATCACCCCTCCACTTT
>TRBJ1-5|TRBV10-3|-|-
CAISPDRSNQPQHF
TGTGCCATCAGTCCCGACAGGTCTAATCAGCCCCAGCATTTT
>TRBJ2-1|TRBV23-1|-|-
CASSRAASRVGEQFF
TGCGCCAGCAGTCGGGCGGCTAGCCGGGTGGGGGAGCAGTTCTTC
>TRBJ2-6|TRBV3-1/TRBV3-2|-|-
CASSRARGNGANVLTF
TGTGCCAGCAGCCGAGCGAGAGGGAATGGGGCCAACGTCCTGACTTTC
>TRBJ2-7|TRBV30|TRBD2|-
CAWSNHGTSGRYEQYF
TGTGCCTGGAGCAACCACGGGACTAGCGGGAGATACGAGCAGTACTTC
>TRBJ2-7|TRBV2|TRBD2|once
CASTTGGVGQYF
TGTGCCAGCACCACGGGGGGGGTCGGGCAGTACTTC
>TRBJ1-1|TRBV6-5|-|few
CASSALRNSEAFF
TGTGCCAGCTCGGCACTTAGAAACAGTGAAGCTTTCTTT
>TRBJ1-3|TRBV11-2|-|-
CASSLAQGLSGNTIYF
TGTGCCAGCAGCTTAGCGCAGGGCCTCTCTGGAAACACCATATATTTT
>TRBJ2-1|TRBV2|-|-
CASLWQGSYNEQFF
TGTGCCAGCCTCTGGCAGGGGTCCTACAATGAGCAGTTCTTC
>TRBJ1-2|TRBV2|TRBD1|-
CASSGTGIYGYTF
TGTGCCAGCAGTGGGACAGGGATCTATGGCTACACCTTC
>TRBJ2-2|TRBV19|TRBD2|-
CASSLASGTGELFF
TGTGCCAGTAGTTTAGCTAGCGGGACCGGGGAGCTGTTTTTT
>TRBJ2-7|TRBV4-3|-|-
CASSQGSSYEQYF
TGCGCCAGCAGCCAGGGGAGCTCCTACGAGCAGTACTTC
>TRBJ2-2|TRBV19|TRBD2|-
CASTILAGAGKSAGELFF
TGTGCCAGTACCATCTTAGCGGGAGCCGGCAAGAGCGCCGGGGAGCTGTTTTTT
>TRBJ2-4|TRBV29-1|TRBD1|-
CSVVPGQGNIQYF
TGCAGCGTGGTCCCGGGACAGGGAAACATTCAGTACTTC
>TRBJ1-4|TRBV5-1|-|-
CASSPAPGKNEKLFF
TGCGCCAGCAGCCCCGCCCCAGGGAAGAATGAAAAACTGTTTTTT
>TRBJ2-3|TRBV10-3|-|-
CAISESLARGTDTQYF
TGTGCCATCAGTGAGTCTCTAGCGAGAGGCACAGATACGCAGTATTTT
>TRBJ1-4|TRBV18|TRBD1|-
CASSSGQGGEKLFF
TGTGCCAGCTCATCGGGACAGGGAGGTGAAAAACTGTTTTTT
>TRBJ1-6|TRBV18|-|-
CASSISGSPLHF
TGTGCCAGCTCAATTTCAGGTTCACCCCTCCACTTT
>TRBJ1-2|TRBV6-1|-|-
CASSEGADRYGYTF
TGTGCCAGCAGTGAAGGGGCCGACAGGTATGGCTACACCTTC
>TRBJ1-2|TRBV27|TRBD1|-
CASSDRQGPLNYGYTF
TGTGCCAGCAGTGATCGACAGGGTCCCTTAAACTATGGCTACACCTTC
>TRBJ2-3|TRBV18|TRBD2|-
CASSPRTSGSSGDTQYF
TGTGCCAGCTCACCACGGACTAGCGGGAGTTCCGGAGATACGCAGTATTTT
>TRBJ2-5|TRBV5-6|TRBD2|once
CASSFLGTGGETQYF
TGTGCCAGCAGCTTCCTTGGTACGGGAGGGGAGACCCAGTACTTC
>TRBJ1-4|TRBV5-1|TRBD1|-
CASSQVTGVEKLFF
TGCGCCAGCAGCCAAGTTACAGGGGTTGAAAAACTGTTTTTT
>TRBJ2-1|TRBV12-1|-|-
CASSFWSERGCYNEQFF
TGTGCCAGCAGCTTTTGGTCAGAGCGGGGGTGCTACAATGAGCAGTTCTTC
>TRBJ1-2|TRBV18|-|-
CASSPIAGVHGYTF
TGTGCCAGCTCACCGATAGCAGGGGTACATGGCTACACCTTC
>TRBJ2-1|TRBV9|TRBD2|-
CASSLGLAGVNEQFF
TGTGCCAGCAGTCTTGGTCTAGCGGGAGTGAATGAGCAGTTCTTC
>TRBJ2-2|TRBV29-1|-|-
CSVGAGLNTGELFF
TGCAGCGTTGGGGCGGGATTAAACACCGGGGAGCTGTTTTTT
>TRBJ2-1|TRBV9|TRBD2|-
CASSVGAGGDEQFF
TGTGCCAGCAGCGTAGGGGCGGGAGGGGATGAGCAGTTCTTC
>TRBJ2-2|TRBV3-1/TRBV3-2|-|-
CASSQAGVGELFF
TGTGCCAGCAGCCAAGCGGGTGTCGGGGAGCTGTTTTTT